The 14 T cell receptor beta chains below all came from one sample that was sequenced in a study of T cells in Graves' hyperthyroidism and ophthalmopathy. Using RNA transcripts as the source, TCR beta CDR3 regions were amplified. Initially, a first-round RT-PCR of the TCR CDR3 employed the HTBI primer set. Each CDR3 protein is one row after TCRdb ran MiXCR on the multiplex PCR reads. This table has about 560,000 distinct CDR3 sequences, roughly 17% appearing once. Sequenced: blood. The receptors shown here come from a woman younger than 30 with Graves' hyperthyroidism.

This clonotype was found a few times. The V call is TRBV5-8, the J call TRBJ1-5, with TRBD1 matching 11 bases. CDR1 is SGHTS and CDR2 is YDEGEE in the germline V gene. The CDR3 length is 15 residues. Trimming took 5 bases from V and 6 from J; bases not matched to a gene: 7. CDR3 residues: CASSSGTGGVQPQHF. CDR3 DNA sequence: TGTGCCAGCAGTTCCGGGACAGGGGGTGTTCAGCCCCAGCATTTT. The full variable domain, rest sourced from reference TRBV5-8 and TRBJ1-5, is EAGVTQSPTHLIKTRGQQATLRCSPISGHTSVYWYQQALGLGLQFLLWYDEGEERNRGNFPPRFSGRQFPNYSSELNVNALELEDSALYLCASSSGTGGVQPQHFGDGTRLSIL.

The rearrangement links TRBV6-5 to TRBJ2-1; D is tentatively TRBD1 or TRBD2 (6 bases each). The J call may be incorrect, as the DNA end agrees better with TRBJ2-7. This CDR3 spans 13 amino acids. Germline V lookup: CDR1 MNHEY, CDR2 SVGAGI. The CDR3 region is CASSYRGVNEQYF. CDR3 bases: TGTGCCAGCAGTTACAGGGGGGTTAATGAGCAGTACTTC.

This clonotype was seen many times. The gene calls are TRBV2 and TRBJ1-1; no clear D. The germline V and J ends were trimmed by 3 bases and 3 bases, with 5 bases remaining between them. Germline CDR1 and CDR2: SNHLY and FYNNEI. This CDR3 comprises 12 residues. For the CDR3, the DNA is TGTGCCAGCAGTGAGGGCGACACTGAAGCTTTCTTT. Protein sequence: CASSEGDTEAFF.

This clonotype was observed many times. The chain has TRBV28 and TRBJ2-3, with 10 bases aligning to TRBD2. Germline-derived CDR1 and CDR2 are MDHEN and SYDVKM. The CDR3 is made up of 18 amino acids. Trimming cost V 3 bases and J 5 bases; bases outside gene matches: 14. CDR3 nucleotide sequence: TGTGCCAGCAGTTTCTCGCTCTCCGGGACTAGCGCAGGAGATACGCAGTATTTT. It translates to CASSFSLSGTSAGDTQYF.

The gene calls are TRBV5-8 and TRBJ2-4; 13 positions match TRBD2. This CDR3 spans 20 amino acids. Germline V gene sequence: CDR1 SGHTS, CDR2 YDEGEE. V shed 4 bases and J 2 bases; nucleotides not matched to a gene: 15. In nucleotides, the CDR3 is TGTGCCAGCAGCCCCACCGGGACTAGCGGGATAGGCCTGTCCAAAAACATTCAGTACTTC. Its protein product is CASSPTGTSGIGLSKNIQYF.

This chain uses TRBV19 with TRBJ2-2, with TRBD2 identical over 9 bases. The CDR3 has 18 amino acids. Germline CDR1 is LNHDA and CDR2 is SQIVND (reference sequence). The junction had 14 bases not matched to a gene; V was cut back by 5 bases and J by 4 bases. CDR3 region: CASSPRLAGLMGTGELFF. The CDR3 DNA reads TGTGCCAGTAGTCCCCGGCTAGCGGGACTTATGGGCACCGGGGAGCTGTTTTTT.

The rearrangement links TRBV10-3 to TRBJ2-1; D may be TRBD2 (6 bases). Trimming cost V 10 bases and J 5 bases, with 15 bases left between them. Germline V gene sequence: CDR1 ENHRY, CDR2 SYGVKD. This CDR3 is 13 amino acids long. The CDR3 nucleotides are TGTGCCACCAATGCGGGGTGGAACAATGAGCAGTTCTTC. This sequence encodes CATNAGWNNEQFF.

This clonotype was recorded a few times. This may stem from a read error, because a much larger clone lies one nucleotide away. The chain recombines TRBV28 with TRBJ2-1, with D uncertain. Germline loops: CDR1 MDHEN, CDR2 SYDVKM. The V end was cut by 3 bases, the J end by 3 bases, with 15 bases between. CDR3 length equals 16 residues. This CDR3 reads CASSFTPEGNYNEQFF. The CDR3 DNA reads TGTGCCAGCAGTTTTACACCCGAAGGGAACTACAATGAGCAGTTCTTC.

This sequence joins TRBV12-3 or TRBV12-4 and TRBJ2-1; 10 bases align to TRBD2. This CDR3 has 19 residues. Trimming removed 3 bases from V and 2 bases from J; junction bases left unmatched: 13. The CDR3 loop reads CASSFGSSGGNGPYNEQFF. Here the CDR3 DNA reads TGTGCCAGCAGTTTCGGGTCTAGCGGGGGCAACGGGCCCTACAATGAGCAGTTCTTC.

This clonotype has a handful of counts. The V call is TRBV11-3, the J call TRBJ1-2, with TRBD1 as a possible D gene (5 bases). The CDR3 runs to 13 residues. Germline-derived CDR1 and CDR2 are SGHNT and YENEEA. With 5 bases removed from V and 6 bases from J, the gap between germline ends came to 13 bases. CDR3 sequence (DNA): TGTGCCAGCAGCGACTACCAGGGAAATGGCTACACCTTC. Its translation is CASSDYQGNGYTF.

The chain has TRBV3-1 and TRBJ2-1, with D unclear. Germline V gene data show CDR1 as LGHDT and CDR2 as YNNKEL (reference sequence). The V gene lost 0 bases and the J gene lost 4 bases, with 7 bases spanning the gap. The CDR3 extends over 14 amino acids. The CDR3 DNA reads TGTGCCAGCAGCCAAGATCCCTCGTACAATGAGCAGTTCTTC. Amino acid sequence: CASSQDPSYNEQFF.

The rearrangement uses TRBV6-1 and TRBJ2-1; 8 bases are a match to TRBD1. Germline loops: CDR1 MNHNS, CDR2 SASEGT. The CDR3 consists of 18 residues. V dropped 5 bases and J dropped 2; count of bases not matched to a gene: 14. CDR3 protein: CASSQHPRTGSTYNEQFF. In DNA form, the CDR3 reads TGTGCCAGCAGTCAGCACCCCCGGACAGGGTCCACCTACAATGAGCAGTTCTTC.

This clonotype was seen repeatedly, ten times or more. The genes are TRBV6-1 and TRBJ1-5, with 8 bases aligning to TRBD1. Per the germline V gene, CDR1 is MNHNS and CDR2 is SASEGT. V lost 6 bases and J lost 7; bases outside the gene matches: 20. This CDR3 comprises 18 residues. The CDR3 DNA is TGTGCCAGCAGCCCCGACCGGACAGGGACGATGGCACGGCAGCCCCAGCATTTT. This encodes CASSPDRTGTMARQPQHF.

The chain uses TRBV20-1 and TRBJ1-4; D is unresolved. Trimming pared 3 bases from V and 8 bases from J, leaving 10 bases between. CDR1 is DFQATT and CDR2 is SNEGSKA in the germline V gene (reference sequence). There are 12 residues in the CDR3. Here the CDR3 reads CSASVPGEKLFF. CDR3 nucleotide sequence: TGCAGTGCTAGTGTCCCGGGGGAAAAACTGTTTTTT.